Shown below are 13 T cell receptor beta chains from a single sample sequenced in a study of OX40 agonist ivuxolimab in advanced cancers. Generated by immunoSEQ multiplex PCR, the TCRdb table keeps only in-frame clones and is missing some. The repertoire holds about 69,000 clones, with 87% as singletons. This specimen was CD4+ or CD8+ T cells sorted from blood, taken in a trial of the OX40 agonist ivuxolimab. The source is an adult with an advanced solid tumor such as melanoma, head and neck, liver or kidney cancer.

The chain carries TRBV15 and TRBJ1-1, with a weak D call TRBD1 (6 bases). The germline V and J ends were trimmed by 1 base and 3 bases, with 12 bases remaining between them. This CDR3 spans 15 amino acids. Germline values: CDR1 LNHNV, CDR2 YYDKDF (reference sequence). The CDR3 sequence is CATSRGTGRDTEAFF. The CDR3 DNA sequence: TGTGCCACCAGCAGAGGCACAGGGAGGGACACTGAAGCTTTCTTT. Combining the CDR3 with reference TRBV15 and TRBJ1-1 gives the whole variable domain DAMVIQNPRYQVTQFGKPVTLSCSQTLNHNVMYWYQQKSSQAPKLLFHYYDKDFNNEADTPDNFQSRRPNTSFCFLDIRSPGLGDTAMYLCATSRGTGRDTEAFFGQGTRLTVV.

V gene TRBV28 combines with J gene TRBJ1-2; no reliable D call. Germline V gene sequence: CDR1 MDHEN, CDR2 SYDVKM. The CDR3 loop spans 11 amino acids. V gave up 8 bases and J gave up 1 base, with 5 bases separating them. The DNA for the CDR3 is TGTGCCAGCGTCAGTAACTATGGCTACACCTTC. Amino acids: CASVSNYGYTF.

V is TRBV21-1 and J is TRBJ1-1; the table gives TRBD1 as D, unverified against the DNA. TRBV21-1 is annotated as a pseudogene. The length of the CDR3 is 14 residues. The CDR3 sequence: CASSDRRIYTEAFF. The CDR3 DNA reads TGTGCCAGCAGCGACCGCAGGATATACACTGAAGCTTTCTTT.

V usage is TRBV7-2 and J usage is TRBJ1-2, with 7 bases identical to TRBD1. This CDR3 is 15 amino acids long. V lost 5 bases to trimming and J lost 6 bases; unmatched junction nucleotides: 12. Germline loops: CDR1 SGHTA, CDR2 FQGNSA. The CDR3 protein is CASSPGQTGLDGYTF. In DNA form, the CDR3 reads TGTGCCAGCAGCCCGGGACAGACGGGACTAGATGGCTACACCTTC.

This CDR3 is CASRTGANVLTF. The CDR3 DNA sequence: TGTGCCAGCCGGACAGGGGCCAACGTCCTGACTTTC. The chain is built from TRBV6-1 and TRBJ2-6; D may be TRBD1 (5 bases). Germline CDR1 and CDR2: MNHNS and SASEGT. The CDR3 is 12 residues long. V lost 8 bases and J 4 bases, leaving 6 bases between the germline ends.

This clone was observed a single time. The J gene is TRBJ1-6, the V gene TRBV6-4, with D hard to call. From germline, CDR1 is MRHNA and CDR2 SNTAGT. CDR3 length equals 15 residues. V dropped 0 bases and J dropped 7 bases, with 10 bases sitting between them. The chain's CDR3 is CASSDSGVANSPLHF. The CDR3 nucleotides read TGTGCCAGCAGTGACTCAGGCGTAGCGAATTCACCCCTCCACTTT.

The chain is built from TRBV5-1 and TRBJ2-1, with D possibly matching TRBD1 (6 bases). The V end was cut by 0 bases, the J end by 4 bases, with 11 bases between. The CDR3 covers 15 residues. Germline CDR1 reads SGHRS; CDR2 reads YFSETQ. Here the CDR3 DNA reads TGCGCCAGCAGCTTGGACAGGGTAGGATACAATGAGCAGTTCTTC. Protein product: CASSLDRVGYNEQFF.

The gene calls are TRBV4-1 and TRBJ2-7, with no clear D. The CDR3 runs to 13 residues. V shed 4 bases and J shed 3 bases, with 10 bases lying between them. From germline, CDR1 is MGHRA and CDR2 YSYEKL. The CDR3 region has the DNA TGCGCCAGCAGCCCGAGACAAGGCTACGAGCAGTACTTC. This gives the protein CASSPRQGYEQYF.

With regard to this clone: The same CDR3 can be traced to other DNA sequences in this sample. The V gene is TRBV18, the J gene TRBJ1-4, with 9 bases matching TRBD1. Germline V gene sequence: CDR1 KGHSH, CDR2 LQKENI. Trimming took 3 bases from V and 8 from J; bases not matched to a gene: 4. This CDR3 comprises 14 residues. CDR3 region: CASSPTGGREKLFF. CDR3 DNA sequence: TGTGCCAGCTCACCTACAGGGGGCCGGGAAAAACTGTTTTTT.

The chain is built from TRBV19 and TRBJ1-4; D is possibly TRBD1 (6 bases). Per the germline V gene, CDR1 is LNHDA and CDR2 is SQIVND (reference sequence). V lost 6 bases, J lost 7 bases, and 18 bases lay in between. There are 15 residues in the CDR3. CDR3 nucleotide sequence: TGTGCCAGTAGCCGGGGGGCCCAGGGCGGTGAAAAACTGTTTTTT. It codes for CASSRGAQGGEKLFF.

The J gene is TRBJ2-3, the V gene TRBV10-2; a weak D match, TRBD2 (6 bases). CDR1 is WSHSY, CDR2 SAAADI, per germline. The CDR3 sequence is 12 residues long. The germline V and J ends were trimmed by 6 bases and 2 bases, with 6 bases remaining between them. The CDR3 DNA reads as TGCGCCAGCAGGGACTACACAGATACGCAGTATTTT. This gives the protein CASRDYTDTQYF.

The CDR3 loop reads CASSDRLAGGTDTQYF. CDR3 sequence (DNA): TGCGCCAGCAGTGACCGGCTAGCGGGAGGGACAGATACGCAGTATTTT. J is TRBJ2-3 and V is TRBV10-2, with 12 bases identical to TRBD2. Trimming removed 3 bases from V and 3 bases from J; junction bases left unmatched: 4. The CDR3 contains 16 residues. The germline V gene encodes CDR1 WSHSY and CDR2 SAAADI.

The chain links TRBV9 to TRBJ2-3; 8 bases fit TRBD1. J lost 3 bases, V lost 4 bases, and 10 bases had no gene match. This CDR3 region has 16 residues. Germline V gene data show CDR1 as SGDLS and CDR2 as YYNGEE. DNA of the CDR3: TGTGCCAGCAGCCCCCGACAGGGGTTAAAAACAGATACGCAGTATTTT. Protein sequence: CASSPRQGLKTDTQYF.